The entry below describes one TCR beta chain. This sample is drawn from a study of CD8 T cells in Susac syndrome. RNA amounts of roughly 0.5 to 1 ug underwent reverse transcription with random hexamers. TCRdb itself ran the immunoSEQ multiplex PCR reads through MiXCR, one entry per CDR3 protein. The data contain about 200,000 distinct CDR3 sequences, approximately 90% of them singletons. The clonotype comes from a human donor with multiple sclerosis. The sequencing sample was made of CD8+ T cells from PBMCs.

The CDR3 here is CASSLGQGEKLFF. DNA of the CDR3: TGTGCCAGCAGCTTAGGCCAGGGAGAAAAACTGTTTTTT. V gene TRBV13 combines with J gene TRBJ1-4, with TRBD1 as a possible D gene (5 bases). Looked up from germline, CDR1 is PRHDT and CDR2 is FYEKMQ (reference sequence). The CDR3 runs 13 residues. Deletions cut 0 bases from V and 8 bases from J, with 7 bases between.